Presented here are 30 T cell receptor beta chains from one specimen sequenced in a study of TIL therapy for anti-PD-1-resistant metastatic lung cancer. Sequencing used immunoSEQ v3. Some clones are missing from TCRdb's copy, which holds only in-frame ones; the method was immunoSEQ multiplex PCR. The sample has approximately 22,000 clones, over 70% seen once; the top ten hold just under 2%. Noted time point: pre-treatment sample, taken before nivolumab and TIL therapy. The starting material was blood, obtained at baseline. The receptors stem from a person between 25 and 79 years old with non-small cell lung cancer.

This clone was seen only once. The CDR3 loop is CASSPTLNSGNTIYF. CDR3 DNA sequence: TGTGCCAGCTCACCGACGTTAAACTCTGGAAACACCATATATTTT. The rearrangement uses TRBV18 and TRBJ1-3; no firm D call. The length of the CDR3 is 15 residues. Germline V lookup: CDR1 KGHSH, CDR2 LQKENI. The ends were cut back, 3 bases at V and 0 bases at J, with 9 bases in the middle.

The gene calls are TRBV7-6 and TRBJ1-4; D unresolved. V lost 1 base to trimming and J lost 8 bases, with 8 bases between them. In germline, CDR1 is SGHVS, CDR2 FNYEAQ. This CDR3 spans 13 amino acids. Here the CDR3 reads CASSLGEWEKLFF. In DNA form, the CDR3 reads TGTGCCAGCAGCTTAGGGGAGTGGGAAAAACTGTTTTTT.

The CDR3 region has the DNA TGTGCCAGTACGCTAAGTATGGGATACAATGAGCAGTTCTTC. Translating gives CASTLSMGYNEQFF. The rearrangement uses TRBV19 and TRBJ2-1; D ambiguous. Germline V gene sequence: CDR1 LNHDA, CDR2 SQIVND (reference sequence). The V and J ends lost 7 bases and 4 bases respectively, with 14 bases between them. The CDR3 is 14 residues long.

The J gene is TRBJ2-5, the V gene TRBV30; TRBD2 matches at 12 bases. Trimming at V came to 3 bases and at J to 5 bases, leaving 13 bases not matched to a gene. From germline, CDR1 is GTSNPN and CDR2 SVGIG (reference sequence). This CDR3 contains 17 residues. CDR3 in amino acids: CAWSRDLAGGPVETQYF. The CDR3 DNA is TGTGCCTGGAGCAGGGATCTAGCGGGAGGGCCAGTGGAGACCCAGTACTTC.

The chain links TRBV7-2 to TRBJ2-5; D may be TRBD2 (6 bases). CDR3 length equals 16 residues. Looked up from germline, CDR1 is SGHTA and CDR2 is FQGNSA. The ends were cut back, 5 bases at V and 3 bases at J, with 19 bases in the middle. The DNA of the CDR3 is TGTGCCAGCAGCGGCCAAGGGACTTCTTCGAAAGAGACCCAGTACTTC. Protein product: CASSGQGTSSKETQYF.

The rearrangement links TRBV7-9 to TRBJ2-3; D uncertain. This CDR3 is 14 amino acids long. CDR1 and CDR2 from the germline V gene are SEHNR and FQNEAQ (reference sequence). V dropped 5 bases and J dropped 0 bases, with 9 bases sitting between them. CDR3 sequence reads: CASSPQISTDTQYF. As DNA, the CDR3 is TGTGCCAGCAGCCCGCAGATCAGCACAGATACGCAGTATTTT.

In its sample, this clone was seen a few times. The DNA for the CDR3 is TGTGCCAGTAGTACCGAAGAAGGGGGCCGGTATGGCTACACCTTC. Amino acids: CASSTEEGGRYGYTF. The V gene is TRBV19, the J gene TRBJ1-2; the match to TRBD1 covers 7 bases. With 4 bases clipped from V and 5 bases from J, the junction kept 10 bases outside the gene matches. The CDR3 has 15 residues. Germline CDR1 LNHDA, CDR2 SQIVND (reference sequence).

This clone was counted a few times. The rearrangement joins TRBV29-1 to TRBJ1-2; D is ambiguous. The CDR3 extends over 14 amino acids. CDR1 and CDR2 from the germline V gene are SQVTM and ANQGSEA. V was clipped by 7 bases and J by 0 bases, with 15 bases between them. In DNA form, the CDR3 reads TGCAGCGCCCTTCGAGGGATAGCTAACTATGGCTACACCTTC. Its protein is CSALRGIANYGYTF. Combining the CDR3 with reference TRBV29-1 and TRBJ1-2 gives the whole variable domain SAVISQKPSRDICQRGTSLTIQCQVDSQVTMMFWYRQQPGQSLTLIATANQGSEATYESGFVIDKFPISRPNLTFSTLTVSNMSPEDSSIYLCSALRGIANYGYTFGSGTRLTVV.

The V gene is TRBV5-1, the J gene TRBJ2-7, with D unclear. Germline V CDR1 and CDR2: SGHRS, YFSETQ. This CDR3 is built from 13 residues. Trimming took off 4 bases at V and 1 base at J, with 9 bases between the two ends. The CDR3 sequence: CASSARDSYEQYF. CDR3 sequence (DNA): TGCGCCAGCAGCGCTAGGGATTCCTACGAGCAGTACTTC. Based on the CDR3 plus reference TRBV5-1 and TRBJ2-7, the full variable domain is KAGVTQTPRYLIKTRGQQVTLSCSPISGHRSVSWYQQTPGQGLQFLFEYFSETQRNKGNFPGRFSGRQFSNSRSEMNVSTLELGDSALYLCASSARDSYEQYFGPGTRLTVT.

The chain recombines TRBV6-5 with TRBJ2-1; a possible D gene is TRBD2 (6 bases). The CDR3 is 13 residues long. V dropped 2 bases and J dropped 7 bases, with 9 bases sitting between them. Germline values: CDR1 MNHEY, CDR2 SVGAGI. CDR3 sequence (DNA): TGTGCCAGCAGTTACAGCGGGTGGAATGAGCAGTTCTTC. This encodes CASSYSGWNEQFF.

This clone was recorded only once. The genes are TRBV5-1 and TRBJ2-3; 10 bases align to TRBD2. J gave up 1 base and V 0 bases, and 5 bases lay outside the gene matches. The germline gives CDR1 SGHRS, CDR2 YFSETQ. This CDR3 is built from 17 residues. The CDR3 spells CASSLVPSGSGTDTQYF. Written as DNA, the CDR3 is TGCGCCAGCAGCTTGGTTCCTAGCGGGAGTGGCACAGATACGCAGTATTTT.

The chain combines TRBV24-1 with TRBJ2-3; 10 bases fit TRBD1. Losses at the gene ends were 4 bases for V and 1 base for J; bases not matched to a gene: 7. Looked up from germline, CDR1 is KGHDR and CDR2 is SFDVKD. There are 17 residues in the CDR3. The CDR3 protein is CATSDPPGTGGTDTQYF. In DNA form, the CDR3 reads TGTGCCACCAGTGACCCCCCCGGGACAGGGGGCACAGATACGCAGTATTTT.

The chain joins TRBV10-3 to TRBJ2-7, with D possibly being TRBD1 (6 bases). Trimming cost V 6 bases and J 4 bases, with 10 bases left between them. The CDR3 length is 12 residues. Germline V gives CDR1 ENHRY, CDR2 SYGVKD. CDR3: CAISLTGYEQYV. CDR3 coding DNA: TGTGCCATCAGCTTAACAGGGTACGAGCAGTACGTC.

The V and J genes are TRBV6-5 and TRBJ2-7; 9 bases align to TRBD1. Germline CDR1 and CDR2: MNHEY and SVGAGI. The CDR3 has 13 residues. J was trimmed by 1 base and V by 6 bases; bases with no gene match: 1. CDR3 in DNA: TGTGCCAGCAGGGACAGGGGTTCCTACGAGCAGTACGTC. Translation: CASRDRGSYEQYV.

The chain has TRBV7-3 and TRBJ2-2, with 9 bases identical to TRBD1. The CDR3 contains 15 residues. The V and J ends lost 4 bases and 5 bases, in that order; junction bases with no gene match: 5. CDR1 is SGHTA and CDR2 is FQGTGA in the germline V gene. The CDR3, as DNA: TGTGCCAGCAGCTCTCAGACAGGGGGTACCGGGGAGCTGTTTTTT. Translation gives CASSSQTGGTGELFF.

A remark on this clone: The limits of the CDR3 on the DNA are not certain, so only TCRdb's listed CDR3 is given. The chain has TRBV5-5 and TRBJ1-2. With termini counted, the CDR3 has 14 amino acids. CDR1 and CDR2 from the germline V gene are SGHKS and YYEKEE (reference sequence). The CDR3 reads CASSLFFGDYGYTF.

The gene calls are TRBV5-3 and TRBJ1-1; 8 bases are shared with TRBD1. TRBV5-3 is identified as an open reading frame with a role that is uncertain. This CDR3 spans 15 amino acids. V lost 3 bases and J lost 0; bases outside the gene matches: 4. The CDR3 coding sequence is TGTGCCAGAAGCTCGGGACAGGCCATGAACACTGAAGCTTTCTTT. It codes for CARSSGQAMNTEAFF.

The CDR3, as DNA: TGCGCCAGCAGCTCGACGCAGGGACCATATAATTCACCCCTCCACTTT. Translating it yields CASSSTQGPYNSPLHF. The chain combines TRBV5-1 with TRBJ1-6, with D maybe TRBD1 (5 bases). Trimming cost V 3 bases and J 4 bases, with 14 bases left between them. CDR3 length: 16 residues. CDR1 is SGHRS and CDR2 is YFSETQ in the germline V gene.

The chain recombines TRBV6-6 with TRBJ2-2; D may be TRBD2 (5 bases). Between the trimmed V and J ends, which lost 8 bases and 0 bases, there was a span of 7 bases. CDR1 MNHNY and CDR2 SVGAGI come from the germline V gene (reference sequence). CDR3 length: 13 residues. DNA of the CDR3: TGTGCCAGCCGCGGGTCGAACACCGGGGAGCTGTTTTTT. Amino acid sequence: CASRGSNTGELFF.

The chain uses TRBV5-4 and TRBJ1-3, with D perhaps TRBD1 (5 bases). CDR3 size: 14 residues. In germline, CDR1 is SGHNT, CDR2 YYREEE (reference sequence). Trimming removed 4 bases at V and 6 bases at J, with 14 bases between. The chain's CDR3 is CASSPSGVENTIYF. CDR3 DNA: TGTGCCAGCAGCCCGTCGGGGGTGGAAAACACCATATATTTT.

This chain connects TRBV5-1 to TRBJ2-3, with D hard to call. CDR1 is SGHRS and CDR2 is YFSETQ in the germline V gene. Deletions cut 1 base from V and 3 bases from J, with 12 bases between. The CDR3 length is 15 residues. CDR3 sequence (DNA): TGCGCCAGCAGCTTGTGGCCGGAGAGGACAGATACGCAGTATTTT. This sequence encodes CASSLWPERTDTQYF.

This chain connects TRBV24-1 to TRBJ2-7; D might be TRBD2 (5 bases). The germline gives CDR1 KGHDR, CDR2 SFDVKD. V lost 12 bases, J lost 6 bases, and 20 bases lay in between. The CDR3 consists of 13 residues. CDR3 in DNA: TGTGCCCGAGATCTGACTACGGGTCGCGAGCAGTACGTC. The encoded protein is CARDLTTGREQYV.

This clone was found once. The chain carries TRBV24-1 and TRBJ2-2; 10 bases are shared with TRBD1. Germline V lookup: CDR1 KGHDR, CDR2 SFDVKD. V trimming: 9 bases; J trimming: 5 bases; junction bases outside the gene matches: 8. The CDR3 loop spans 15 amino acids. The CDR3 bases are TGTGCCACCGGAAGAGGGACAGGGGCGACCGGGGAGCTGTTTTTT. Translation: CATGRGTGATGELFF.

This chain uses TRBV12-3 or TRBV12-4 with TRBJ2-7; D gene ambiguous. V shed 3 bases and J shed 2 bases, with 8 bases lying between them. The CDR3 loop spans 13 amino acids. Here the CDR3 DNA reads TGTGCCAGCAGTTTTAGCCGAGCCTACGAGCAGTACTTC. The encoded protein is CASSFSRAYEQYF.

The CDR3 spells CASSFFGGSGNTIYF. DNA of the CDR3: TGTGCCAGCAGCTTCTTTGGGGGGTCTGGAAACACCATATATTTT. The gene calls are TRBV5-5 and TRBJ1-3; D possibly corresponds to TRBD1 (5 bases). The CDR3 is 15 residues long. Germline lookup yields CDR1 SGHKS and CDR2 YYEKEE (reference sequence). V gave up 2 bases and J gave up 1 base, with 10 bases separating them.

V gene TRBV2 combines with J gene TRBJ2-5, with 7 bases that match TRBD2. The germline CDR1 and CDR2 sequences are SNHLY and FYNNEI. V dropped 4 bases and J dropped 5; count of bases not matched to a gene: 7. The CDR3 runs to 14 residues. CDR3 DNA: TGTGCCAGCAGTGCCCGGACTAGAAGGGAGACCCAGTACTTC. It yields the protein CASSARTRRETQYF.

V gene TRBV7-3 combines with J gene TRBJ2-7, with D possibly called TRBD1 or TRBD2 (7 bases each). V was shortened by 7 bases and J by 1 base, with 20 bases between the two germline ends. Germline V gene data show CDR1 as SGHTA and CDR2 as FQGTGA. The CDR3 has 16 amino acids. CDR3 in DNA: TGTGCCAGCACCCACCCAGGGGAGGGGGCATCCTACGAGCAGTACGTC. It yields the protein CASTHPGEGASYEQYV.

The rearrangement uses TRBV12-3 or TRBV12-4 and TRBJ2-1; TRBD2 might be the D (6 bases). Trimming pared 6 bases from V and 8 bases from J, leaving 14 bases between. The CDR3 loop spans 13 amino acids. CDR3 bases: TGTGCCAGCAGCCCGCTCCGGGACTATGAGCAGTTCTTC. Protein product: CASSPLRDYEQFF.

The rearrangement links TRBV18 to TRBJ2-7; the D is unclear. With 2 bases removed from V and 3 bases from J, the gap between germline ends came to 5 bases. The CDR3 runs to 12 residues. Per the germline V gene, CDR1 is KGHSH and CDR2 is LQKENI. CDR3 nucleotide sequence: TGTGCCAGCTCACCAACAGACTACGAGCAGTACTTC. Protein sequence: CASSPTDYEQYF.

The gene calls are TRBV6-5 and TRBJ2-1, with D unresolved. V was cut by 5 bases and J by 8 bases, with 13 bases left in between. Per the germline V gene, CDR1 is MNHEY and CDR2 is SVGAGI. The CDR3 is 13 residues long. This CDR3 reads CASSPLGWDEQFF. The CDR3 nucleotides read TGTGCCAGCAGTCCCCTCGGGTGGGATGAGCAGTTCTTC.